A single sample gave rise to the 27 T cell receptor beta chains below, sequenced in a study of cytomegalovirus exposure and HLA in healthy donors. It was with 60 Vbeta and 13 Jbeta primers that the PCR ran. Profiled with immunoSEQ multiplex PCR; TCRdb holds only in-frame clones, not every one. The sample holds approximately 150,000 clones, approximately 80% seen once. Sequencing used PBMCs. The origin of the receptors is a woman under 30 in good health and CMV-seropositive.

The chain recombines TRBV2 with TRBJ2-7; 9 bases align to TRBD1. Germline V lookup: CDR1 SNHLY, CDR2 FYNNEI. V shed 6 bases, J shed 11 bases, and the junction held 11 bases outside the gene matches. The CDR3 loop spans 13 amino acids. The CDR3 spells CASRDTGGYREYF. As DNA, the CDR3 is TGTGCCAGCAGAGATACAGGGGGCTACCGAGAGTACTTC.

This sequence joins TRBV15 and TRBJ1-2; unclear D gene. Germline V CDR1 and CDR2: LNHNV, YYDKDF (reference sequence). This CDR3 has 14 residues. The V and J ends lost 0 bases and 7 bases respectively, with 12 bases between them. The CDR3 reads CATSRDAMVRGYTF. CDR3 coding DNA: TGTGCCACCAGCAGAGATGCTATGGTGCGTGGCTACACCTTC.

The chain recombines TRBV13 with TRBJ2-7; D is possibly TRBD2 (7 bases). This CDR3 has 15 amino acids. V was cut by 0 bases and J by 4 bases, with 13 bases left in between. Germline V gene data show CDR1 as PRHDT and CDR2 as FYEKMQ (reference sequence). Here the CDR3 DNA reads TGTGCCAGCAGCTTAGGCATCAAGGGGGGGTACGAGCAGTACTTC. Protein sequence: CASSLGIKGGYEQYF.

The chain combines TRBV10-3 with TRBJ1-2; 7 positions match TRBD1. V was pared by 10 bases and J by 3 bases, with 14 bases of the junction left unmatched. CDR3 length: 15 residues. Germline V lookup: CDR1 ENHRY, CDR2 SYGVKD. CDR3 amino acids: CATERSDRADYGYTF. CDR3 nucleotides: TGTGCCACCGAGAGGTCAGACAGGGCTGACTATGGCTACACCTTC.

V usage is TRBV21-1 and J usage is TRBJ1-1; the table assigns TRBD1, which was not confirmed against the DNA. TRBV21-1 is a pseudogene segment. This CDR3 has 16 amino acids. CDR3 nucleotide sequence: TGTGCCAGCGCAGGTGGGGTTCAGGGCAGGAACACTGAAGCTTTCTTT. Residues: CASAGGVQGRNTEAFF.

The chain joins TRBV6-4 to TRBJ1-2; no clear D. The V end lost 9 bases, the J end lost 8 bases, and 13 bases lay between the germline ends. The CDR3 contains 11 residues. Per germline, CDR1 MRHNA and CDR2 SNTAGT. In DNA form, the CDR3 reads TGTGCCAGGTCCCCTCTCAGGGGCTACACCTTC. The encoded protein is CARSPLRGYTF.

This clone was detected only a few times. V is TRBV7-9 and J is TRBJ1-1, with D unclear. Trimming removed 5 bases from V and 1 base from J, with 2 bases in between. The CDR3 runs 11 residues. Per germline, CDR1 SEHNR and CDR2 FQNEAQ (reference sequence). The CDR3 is CASSQNTEAFF. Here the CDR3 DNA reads TGTGCCAGCAGCCAGAACACTGAAGCTTTCTTT.

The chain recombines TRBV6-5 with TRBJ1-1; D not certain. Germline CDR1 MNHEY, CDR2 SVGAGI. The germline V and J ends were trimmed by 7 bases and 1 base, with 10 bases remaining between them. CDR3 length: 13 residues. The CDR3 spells CASTVARNTEAFF. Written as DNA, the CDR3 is TGTGCCAGCACCGTCGCCAGGAACACTGAAGCTTTCTTT.

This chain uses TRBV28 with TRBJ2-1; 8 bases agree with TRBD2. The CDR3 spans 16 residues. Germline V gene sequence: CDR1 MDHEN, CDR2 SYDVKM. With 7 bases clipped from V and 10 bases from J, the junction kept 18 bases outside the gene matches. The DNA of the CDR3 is TGTGCCAGCATGGGCCCAAAAGCGGGGGCCGACGGCGAGCAGTTCTTC. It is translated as CASMGPKAGADGEQFF. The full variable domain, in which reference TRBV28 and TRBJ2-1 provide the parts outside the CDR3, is DVKVTQSSRYLVKRTGEKVFLECVQDMDHENMFWYRQDPGLGLRLIYFSYDVKMKEKGDIPEGYSVSREKKERFSLILESASTNQTSMYLCASMGPKAGADGEQFFGPGTRLTVL.

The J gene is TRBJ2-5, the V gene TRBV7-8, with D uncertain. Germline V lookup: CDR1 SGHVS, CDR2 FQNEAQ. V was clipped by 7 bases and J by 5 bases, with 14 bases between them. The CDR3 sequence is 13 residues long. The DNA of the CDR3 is TGTGCCAGCACCCCACTTCGCTCGGAGACCCAGTACTTC. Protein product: CASTPLRSETQYF.

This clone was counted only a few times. The CDR3 region has the DNA TGTGCCAGTAGGACACAGGGGGGCCTCCCCTATGGCTACACCTTC. This encodes CASRTQGGLPYGYTF. The chain uses TRBV19 and TRBJ1-2; 8 nucleotides align to TRBD1. There are 15 residues in the CDR3. Germline loops: CDR1 LNHDA, CDR2 SQIVND (reference sequence). V trimming: 6 bases; J trimming: 4 bases; junction bases outside the gene matches: 10.

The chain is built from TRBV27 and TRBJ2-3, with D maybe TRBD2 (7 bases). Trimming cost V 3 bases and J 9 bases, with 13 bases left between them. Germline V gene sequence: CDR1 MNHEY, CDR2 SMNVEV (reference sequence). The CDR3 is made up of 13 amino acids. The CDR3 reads CASSFGGGGTQYF. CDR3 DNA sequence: TGTGCCAGCAGTTTTGGGGGGGGCGGGACGCAGTATTTT.

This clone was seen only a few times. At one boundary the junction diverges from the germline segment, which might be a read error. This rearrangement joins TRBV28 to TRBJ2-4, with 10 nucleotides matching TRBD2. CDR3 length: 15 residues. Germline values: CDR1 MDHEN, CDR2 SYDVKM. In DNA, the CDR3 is TGTGCCAGCAGTCCTCAGCGGGGGGGGCTTGGGATTCGGTACTTC. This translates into CASSPQRGGLGIRYF.

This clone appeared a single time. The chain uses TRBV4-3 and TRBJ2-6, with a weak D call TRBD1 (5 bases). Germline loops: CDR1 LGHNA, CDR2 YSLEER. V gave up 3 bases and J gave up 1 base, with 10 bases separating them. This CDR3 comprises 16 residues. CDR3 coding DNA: TGCGCCAGCAGCCAGGCAACAGGTTCTGGGGCCAACGTCCTGACTTTC. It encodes CASSQATGSGANVLTF.

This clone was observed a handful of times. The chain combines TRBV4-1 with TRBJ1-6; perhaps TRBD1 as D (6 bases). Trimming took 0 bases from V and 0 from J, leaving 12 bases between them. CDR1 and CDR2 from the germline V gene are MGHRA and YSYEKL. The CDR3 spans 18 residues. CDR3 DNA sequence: TGCGCCAGCAGCCAAGAGGGGGGGCCCCCCTCCTATAATTCACCCCTCCACTTT. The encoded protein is CASSQEGGPPSYNSPLHF.

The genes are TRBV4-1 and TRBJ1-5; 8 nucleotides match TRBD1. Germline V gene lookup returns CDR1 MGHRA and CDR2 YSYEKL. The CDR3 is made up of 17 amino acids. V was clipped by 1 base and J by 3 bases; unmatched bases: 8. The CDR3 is CASSQVGGQGHNQPQHF. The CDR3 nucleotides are TGCGCCAGCAGCCAAGTCGGCGGACAGGGCCACAATCAGCCCCAGCATTTT.

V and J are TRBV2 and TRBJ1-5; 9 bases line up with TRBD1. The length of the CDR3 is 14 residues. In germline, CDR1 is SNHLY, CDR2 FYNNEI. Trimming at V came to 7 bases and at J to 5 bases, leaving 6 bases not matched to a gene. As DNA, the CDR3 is TGTGCCAGCACTCTGGACAGGGGCCATCAGCCCCAGCATTTT. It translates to CASTLDRGHQPQHF. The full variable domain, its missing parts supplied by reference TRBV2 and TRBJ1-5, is EPEVTQTPSHQVTQMGQEVILRCVPISNHLYFYWYRQILGQKVEFLVSFYNNEISEKSEIFDDQFSVERPDGSNFTLKIRSTKLEDSAMYFCASTLDRGHQPQHFGDGTRLSIL.

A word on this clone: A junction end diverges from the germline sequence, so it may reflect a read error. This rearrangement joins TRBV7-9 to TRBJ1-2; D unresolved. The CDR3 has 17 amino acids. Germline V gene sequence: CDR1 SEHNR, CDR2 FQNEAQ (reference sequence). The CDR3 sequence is CSSSFGFWRDSNYGYTF. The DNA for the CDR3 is TGTTCCAGCAGCTTCGGGTTCTGGAGGGATTCTAACTATGGCTACACCTTC.

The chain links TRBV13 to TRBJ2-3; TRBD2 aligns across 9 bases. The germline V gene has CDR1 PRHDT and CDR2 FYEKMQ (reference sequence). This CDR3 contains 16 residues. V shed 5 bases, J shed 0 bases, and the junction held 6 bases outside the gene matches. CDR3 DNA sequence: TGTGCCAGCAGCATTAGCGGGGGAACGAGCACAGATACGCAGTATTTT. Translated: CASSISGGTSTDTQYF.

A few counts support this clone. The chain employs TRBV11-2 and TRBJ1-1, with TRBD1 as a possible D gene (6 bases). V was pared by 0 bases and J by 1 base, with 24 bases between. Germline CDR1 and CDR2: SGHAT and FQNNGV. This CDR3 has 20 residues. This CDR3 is CASSLEGLVFRGGSNTEAFF. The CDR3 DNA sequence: TGTGCCAGCAGCTTAGAGGGTTTAGTCTTCCGGGGGGGCTCGAACACTGAAGCTTTCTTT.

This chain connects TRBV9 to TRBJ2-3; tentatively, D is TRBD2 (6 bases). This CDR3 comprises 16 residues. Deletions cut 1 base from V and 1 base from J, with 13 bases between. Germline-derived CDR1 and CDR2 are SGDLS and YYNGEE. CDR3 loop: CASSVTVRRGTDTQYF. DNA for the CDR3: TGTGCCAGCAGCGTAACTGTGAGGAGGGGCACAGATACGCAGTATTTT.

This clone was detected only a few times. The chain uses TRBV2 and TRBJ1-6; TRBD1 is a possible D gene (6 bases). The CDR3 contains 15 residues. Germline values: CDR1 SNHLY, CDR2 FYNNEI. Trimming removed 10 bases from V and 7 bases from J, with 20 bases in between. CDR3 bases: TGTGCCACCGCTAAGAACAGGGCCGGGAATTCACCCCTCCACTTT. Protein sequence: CATAKNRAGNSPLHF. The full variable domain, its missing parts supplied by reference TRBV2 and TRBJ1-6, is EPEVTQTPSHQVTQMGQEVILRCVPISNHLYFYWYRQILGQKVEFLVSFYNNEISEKSEIFDDQFSVERPDGSNFTLKIRSTKLEDSAMYFCATAKNRAGNSPLHFGNGTRLTVT.

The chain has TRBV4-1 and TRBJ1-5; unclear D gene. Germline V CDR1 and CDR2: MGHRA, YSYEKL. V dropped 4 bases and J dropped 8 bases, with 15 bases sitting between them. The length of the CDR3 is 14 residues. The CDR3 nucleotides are TGCGCCAGCAGCCGTCTAAGGGTCGGGGAGCCCCAGCATTTT. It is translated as CASSRLRVGEPQHF.

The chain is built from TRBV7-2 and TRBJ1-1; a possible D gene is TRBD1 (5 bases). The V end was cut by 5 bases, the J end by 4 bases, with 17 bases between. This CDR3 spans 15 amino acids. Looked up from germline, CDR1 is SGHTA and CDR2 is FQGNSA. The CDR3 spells CASSLQGREGTEAFF. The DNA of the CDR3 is TGTGCCAGCAGCCTCCAGGGTCGGGAGGGCACTGAAGCTTTCTTT.

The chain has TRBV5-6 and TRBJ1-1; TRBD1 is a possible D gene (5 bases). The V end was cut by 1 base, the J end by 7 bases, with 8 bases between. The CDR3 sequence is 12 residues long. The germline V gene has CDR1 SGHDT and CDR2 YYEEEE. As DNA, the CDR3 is TGTGCCAGCAGCTTGCAGGGCCTTGAAGCTTTCTTT. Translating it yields CASSLQGLEAFF.

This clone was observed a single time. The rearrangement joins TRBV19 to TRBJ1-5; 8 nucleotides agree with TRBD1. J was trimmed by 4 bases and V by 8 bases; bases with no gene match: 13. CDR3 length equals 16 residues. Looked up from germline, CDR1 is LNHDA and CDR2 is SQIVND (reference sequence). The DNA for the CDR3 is TGTGCCAGTCGTCGCCCCGGACAGGGCCTTAATCAGCCCCAGCATTTT. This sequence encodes CASRRPGQGLNQPQHF. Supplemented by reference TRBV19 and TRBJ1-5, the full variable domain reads DGGITQSPKYLFRKEGQNVTLSCEQNLNHDAMYWYRQDPGQGLRLIYYSQIVNDFQKGDIAEGYSVSREKKESFPLTVTSAQKNPTAFYLCASRRPGQGLNQPQHFGDGTRLSIL.

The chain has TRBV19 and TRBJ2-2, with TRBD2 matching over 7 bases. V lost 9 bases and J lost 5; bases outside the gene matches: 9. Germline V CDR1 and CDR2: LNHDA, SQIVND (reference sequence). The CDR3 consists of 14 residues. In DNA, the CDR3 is TGTGCCAGCGCCCCCAGCGGGGTAACCGGGGAGCTGTTTTTT. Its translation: CASAPSGVTGELFF. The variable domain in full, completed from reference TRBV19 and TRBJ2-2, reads DGGITQSPKYLFRKEGQNVTLSCEQNLNHDAMYWYRQDPGQGLRLIYYSQIVNDFQKGDIAEGYSVSREKKESFPLTVTSAQKNPTAFYLCASAPSGVTGELFFGEGSRLTVL.